Included here is one T cell receptor beta chain sequence, with context. Its antigen is undetermined. Method: immunoSEQ multiplex PCR; TCRdb's copy keeps in-frame clones and lacks some. The data hold around 560,000 clones, with roughly 96% observed a single time. This entry belongs to a study of shared clonotypes between healthy human individuals. Whole-study results and caveats: Estimated clonotype richness was generally higher in naive than memory subsets. Clonotype sharing across several donors was observed for around 5% of naive CD4 clonotypes.

Naive CD8 cells were CD45RO-negative, positively selected for CCR7, excluding terminally differentiated effector memory CD45RA+ cells. Participating donors were healthy, HIV-negative adults free of recent acute infections or vaccinations. Every one of the donors was a Caucasian adult that lived in Nashville, Tennessee. Losses at the gene ends were 7 bases for V and 3 bases for J; bases not matched to a gene: 7. Germline CDR1 and CDR2: SNHLY and FYNNEI. CDR3 size: 15 residues. The receptor's source is a woman between 25 and 40 years old in good health. Sequencing was performed on naive CD8+ T cells sorted from blood. V gene TRBV2 combines with J gene TRBJ2-3; 10 bases align to TRBD2. The CDR3 reads CASIGAGGPTDTQYF. CDR3 nucleotides: TGTGCCAGCATTGGAGCGGGAGGGCCGACAGATACGCAGTATTTT.